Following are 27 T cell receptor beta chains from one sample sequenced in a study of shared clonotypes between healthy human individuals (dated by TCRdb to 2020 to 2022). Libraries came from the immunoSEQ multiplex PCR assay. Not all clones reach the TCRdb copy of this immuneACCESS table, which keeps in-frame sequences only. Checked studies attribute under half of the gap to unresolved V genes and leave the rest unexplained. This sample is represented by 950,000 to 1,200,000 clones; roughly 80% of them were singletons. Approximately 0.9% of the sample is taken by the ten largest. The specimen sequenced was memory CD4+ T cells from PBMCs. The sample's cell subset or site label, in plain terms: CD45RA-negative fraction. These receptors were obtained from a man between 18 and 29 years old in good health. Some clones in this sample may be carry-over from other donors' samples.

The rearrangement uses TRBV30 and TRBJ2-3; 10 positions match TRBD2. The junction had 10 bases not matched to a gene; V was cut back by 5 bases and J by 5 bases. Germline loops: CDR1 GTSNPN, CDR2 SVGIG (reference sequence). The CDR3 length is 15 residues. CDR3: CAWEKAGGPGDTQYF. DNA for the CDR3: TGTGCCTGGGAAAAAGCGGGAGGGCCGGGAGATACGCAGTATTTT.

CDR3: CASTGVLTGANVLTF. The CDR3 coding sequence is TGTGCCAGCACAGGAGTCCTTACTGGGGCCAACGTCCTGACTTTC. The chain combines TRBV6-1 with TRBJ2-6; D is uncertain. Germline V gene sequence: CDR1 MNHNS, CDR2 SASEGT. V shed 7 bases and J shed 2 bases, with 12 bases lying between them. This CDR3 spans 15 amino acids.

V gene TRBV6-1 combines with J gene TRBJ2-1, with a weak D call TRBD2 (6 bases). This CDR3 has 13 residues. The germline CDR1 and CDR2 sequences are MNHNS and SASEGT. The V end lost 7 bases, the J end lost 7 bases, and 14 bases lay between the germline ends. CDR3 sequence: CASKVPGGNEQFF. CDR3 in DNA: TGTGCCAGCAAGGTACCAGGAGGGAATGAGCAGTTCTTC.

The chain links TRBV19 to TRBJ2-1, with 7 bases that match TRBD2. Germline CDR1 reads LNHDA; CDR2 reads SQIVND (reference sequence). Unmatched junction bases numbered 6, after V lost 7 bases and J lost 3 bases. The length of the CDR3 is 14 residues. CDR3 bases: TGTGCCAGTATCCCGGGAGGTGGCTACAATGAGCAGTTCTTC. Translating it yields CASIPGGGYNEQFF.

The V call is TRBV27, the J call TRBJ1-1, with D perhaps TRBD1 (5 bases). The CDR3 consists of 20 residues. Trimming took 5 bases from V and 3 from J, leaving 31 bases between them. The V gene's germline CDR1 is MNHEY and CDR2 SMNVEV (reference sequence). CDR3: CASSPLPGRMMPSGDTEAFF. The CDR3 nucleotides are TGTGCCAGCAGTCCACTACCGGGACGGATGATGCCCTCGGGGGACACTGAAGCTTTCTTT.

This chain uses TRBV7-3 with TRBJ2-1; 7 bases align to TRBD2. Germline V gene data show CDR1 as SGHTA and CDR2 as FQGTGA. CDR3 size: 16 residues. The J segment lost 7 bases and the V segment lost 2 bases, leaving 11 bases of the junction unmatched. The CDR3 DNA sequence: TGTGCCAGCAGCTTACGGGGCGGGAGTGAGGCTAATGAGCAGTTCTTC. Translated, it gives CASSLRGGSEANEQFF.

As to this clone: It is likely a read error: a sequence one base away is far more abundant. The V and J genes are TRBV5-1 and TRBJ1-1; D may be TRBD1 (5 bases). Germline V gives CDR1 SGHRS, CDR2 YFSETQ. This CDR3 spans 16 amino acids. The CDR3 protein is CASSLDVGTMNTKAFF. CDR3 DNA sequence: TGCGCCAGCAGCTTGGACGTCGGGACGATGAACACTAAAGCTTTCTTT.

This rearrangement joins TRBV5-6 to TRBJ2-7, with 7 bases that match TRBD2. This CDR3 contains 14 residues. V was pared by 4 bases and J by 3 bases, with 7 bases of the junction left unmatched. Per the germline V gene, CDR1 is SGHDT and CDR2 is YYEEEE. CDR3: CASSHGLESYEQYF. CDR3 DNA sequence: TGTGCCAGCAGCCATGGACTAGAGAGCTACGAGCAGTACTTC.

CDR3 loop: CASSYGDTQYF. The CDR3 region has the DNA TGTGCCAGTAGTTATGGGGATACGCAGTATTTT. The chain recombines TRBV19 with TRBJ2-3; D uncertain. The V and J ends lost 5 bases and 6 bases respectively, with 6 bases between them. The CDR3 extends over 11 amino acids. Germline lookup yields CDR1 LNHDA and CDR2 SQIVND (reference sequence). Based on the CDR3 plus reference TRBV19 and TRBJ2-3, the full variable domain is DGGITQSPKYLFRKEGQNVTLSCEQNLNHDAMYWYRQDPGQGLRLIYYSQIVNDFQKGDIAEGYSVSREKKESFPLTVTSAQKNPTAFYLCASSYGDTQYFGPGTRLTVL.

CDR3 in amino acids: CASSSIGGGSLDTQYF. The CDR3 DNA reads TGTGCCAGCAGTTCGATCGGGGGAGGGTCATTGGATACGCAGTATTTT. The chain employs TRBV28 and TRBJ2-3; 7 bases align to TRBD2. Germline CDR1 and CDR2: MDHEN and SYDVKM. This CDR3 has 16 amino acids. Unmatched junction bases numbered 13, after V lost 4 bases and J lost 6 bases.

The CDR3 nucleotides read TGCGCCAGCAGCGCCTCTGAGAAGACCCAGTACTTC. Translated, it gives CASSASEKTQYF. V is TRBV5-1 and J is TRBJ2-5; D call uncertain. Germline assignment: CDR1 SGHRS and CDR2 YFSETQ. CDR3 size: 12 residues. V was shortened by 4 bases and J by 6 bases, with 10 bases between the two germline ends.

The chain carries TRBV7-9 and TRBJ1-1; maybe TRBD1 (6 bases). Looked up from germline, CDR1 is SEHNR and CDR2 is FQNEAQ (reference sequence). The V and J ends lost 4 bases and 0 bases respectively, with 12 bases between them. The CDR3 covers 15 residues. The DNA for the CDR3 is TGTGCCAGCAGCTCCCTCGGGGGCATGAACACTGAAGCTTTCTTT. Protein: CASSSLGGMNTEAFF.

DNA of the CDR3: TGTGCCAGCAGCAACAGGTACACAGATACGCAGTATTTT. Its protein is CASSNRYTDTQYF. The chain links TRBV6-1 to TRBJ2-3; the D gene is possibly TRBD1 (5 bases). CDR3 length: 13 amino acids. The V gene lost 6 bases and the J gene lost 2 bases, with 9 bases spanning the gap. Germline-derived CDR1 and CDR2 are MNHNS and SASEGT.

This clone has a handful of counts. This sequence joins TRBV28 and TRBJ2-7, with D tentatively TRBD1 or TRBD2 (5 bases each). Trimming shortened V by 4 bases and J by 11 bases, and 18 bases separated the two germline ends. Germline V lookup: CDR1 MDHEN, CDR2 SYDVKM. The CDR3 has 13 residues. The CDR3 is CASSSGKPEGEYF. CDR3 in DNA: TGTGCCAGCAGTTCGGGAAAACCGGAAGGGGAGTACTTC.

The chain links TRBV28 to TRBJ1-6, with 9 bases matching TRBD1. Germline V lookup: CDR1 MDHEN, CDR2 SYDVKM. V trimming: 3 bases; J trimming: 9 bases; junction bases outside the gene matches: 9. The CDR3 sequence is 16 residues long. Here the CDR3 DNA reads TGTGCCAGCAGTTTTTGGGGGGACAGGGACGCTTCACCCCTCCACTTT. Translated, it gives CASSFWGDRDASPLHF.

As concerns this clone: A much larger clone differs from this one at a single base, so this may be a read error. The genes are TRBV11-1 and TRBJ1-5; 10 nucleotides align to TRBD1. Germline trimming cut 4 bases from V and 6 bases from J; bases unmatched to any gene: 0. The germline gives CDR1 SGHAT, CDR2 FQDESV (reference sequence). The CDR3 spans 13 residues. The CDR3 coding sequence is TGTGCCAGCAGCTGGACAGGGGGTCAGCCCCAGCATTTT. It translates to CASSWTGGQPQHF.

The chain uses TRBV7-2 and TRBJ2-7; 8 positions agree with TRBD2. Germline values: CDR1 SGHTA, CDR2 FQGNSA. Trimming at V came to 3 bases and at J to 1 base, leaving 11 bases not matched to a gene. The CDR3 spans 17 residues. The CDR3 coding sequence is TGTGCCAGCAGCTTGCTAGCGGGCTACTACGAGTCCTACGAGCAGTACTTC. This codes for CASSLLAGYYESYEQYF.

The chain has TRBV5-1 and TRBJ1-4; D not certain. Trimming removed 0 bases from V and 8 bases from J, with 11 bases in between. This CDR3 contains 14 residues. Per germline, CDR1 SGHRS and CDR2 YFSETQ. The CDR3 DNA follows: TGCGCCAGCAGCTTGGAGGAACCGGGGGAAAAACTGTTTTTT. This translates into CASSLEEPGEKLFF.

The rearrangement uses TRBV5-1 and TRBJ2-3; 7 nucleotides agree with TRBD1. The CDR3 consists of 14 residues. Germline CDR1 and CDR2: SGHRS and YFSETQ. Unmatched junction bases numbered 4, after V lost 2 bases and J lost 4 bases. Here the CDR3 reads CASSLQGSADTQYF. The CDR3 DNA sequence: TGCGCCAGCAGCTTACAGGGGAGTGCAGATACGCAGTATTTT.

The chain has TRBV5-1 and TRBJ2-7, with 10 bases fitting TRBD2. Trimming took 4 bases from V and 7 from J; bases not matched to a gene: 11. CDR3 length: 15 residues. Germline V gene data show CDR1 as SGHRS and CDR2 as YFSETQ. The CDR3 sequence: CASSPMTSGPGEQYF. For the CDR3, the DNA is TGCGCCAGCAGCCCGATGACTAGCGGGCCGGGGGAGCAGTACTTC. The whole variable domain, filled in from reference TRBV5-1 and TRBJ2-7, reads KAGVTQTPRYLIKTRGQQVTLSCSPISGHRSVSWYQQTPGQGLQFLFEYFSETQRNKGNFPGRFSGRQFSNSRSEMNVSTLELGDSALYLCASSPMTSGPGEQYFGPGTRLTVT.

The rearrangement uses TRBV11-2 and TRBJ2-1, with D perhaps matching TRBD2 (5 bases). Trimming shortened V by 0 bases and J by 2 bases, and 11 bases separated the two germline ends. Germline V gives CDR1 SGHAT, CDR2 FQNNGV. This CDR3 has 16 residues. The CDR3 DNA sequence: TGTGCCAGCAGCTTAGAGATGGGGAGACCCTACAATGAGCAGTTCTTC. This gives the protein CASSLEMGRPYNEQFF.

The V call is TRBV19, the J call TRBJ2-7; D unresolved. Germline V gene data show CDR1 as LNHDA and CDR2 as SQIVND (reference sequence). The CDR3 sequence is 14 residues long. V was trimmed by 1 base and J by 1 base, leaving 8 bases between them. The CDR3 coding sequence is TGTGCCAGTAGTATAGTAGGAGAGTCCTACGAGCAGTACTTC. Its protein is CASSIVGESYEQYF.

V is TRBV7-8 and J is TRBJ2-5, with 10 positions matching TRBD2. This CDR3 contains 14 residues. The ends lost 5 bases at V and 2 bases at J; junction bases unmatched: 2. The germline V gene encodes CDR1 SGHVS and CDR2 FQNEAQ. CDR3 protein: CASSRTSGQETQYF. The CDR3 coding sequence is TGTGCCAGCAGCAGGACTAGCGGACAAGAGACCCAGTACTTC.

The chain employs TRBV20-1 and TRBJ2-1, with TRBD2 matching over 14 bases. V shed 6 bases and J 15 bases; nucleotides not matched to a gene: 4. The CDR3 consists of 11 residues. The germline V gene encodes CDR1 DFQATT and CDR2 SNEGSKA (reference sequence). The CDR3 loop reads CSAGTSGSPFF. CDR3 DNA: TGCAGTGCAGGGACTAGCGGGAGCCCGTTCTTC.

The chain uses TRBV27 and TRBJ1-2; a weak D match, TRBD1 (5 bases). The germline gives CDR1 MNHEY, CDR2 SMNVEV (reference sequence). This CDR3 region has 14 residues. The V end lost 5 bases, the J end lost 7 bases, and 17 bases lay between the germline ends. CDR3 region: CASSPNGAKGGYTF. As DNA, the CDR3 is TGTGCCAGCAGTCCCAATGGGGCGAAGGGTGGCTACACCTTC.

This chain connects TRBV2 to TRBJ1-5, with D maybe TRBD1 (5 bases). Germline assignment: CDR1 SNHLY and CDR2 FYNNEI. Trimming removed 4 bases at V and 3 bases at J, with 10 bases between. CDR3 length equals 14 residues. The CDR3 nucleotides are TGTGCCAGCAGTGGGGGACTTCCCAATCAGCCCCAGCATTTT. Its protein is CASSGGLPNQPQHF.

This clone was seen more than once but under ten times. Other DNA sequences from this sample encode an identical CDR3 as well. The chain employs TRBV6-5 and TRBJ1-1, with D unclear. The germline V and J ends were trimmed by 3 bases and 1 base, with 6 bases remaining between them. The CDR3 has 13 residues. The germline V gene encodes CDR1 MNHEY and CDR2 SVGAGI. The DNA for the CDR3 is TGTGCCAGCAGTTATGGACGGAACACTGAAGCTTTCTTT. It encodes CASSYGRNTEAFF.